These 25 T cell receptor beta chains share one sample of origin, sequenced in a study of Graves' ophthalmopathy and Graves' hyperthyroidism. Transcripts of RNA were the source for amplifying TCR beta CDR3 regions. First-round RT-PCR relied on HTBI primers, and a second-round multiplex PCR came next. TCRdb re-called the multiplex PCR reads through MiXCR, storing one row per CDR3 protein. The table shows more than 300,000 distinct CDR3 sequences, with 15% occurring only once. The sequencing input was peripheral blood. All receptors derive from a woman between 18 and 30 years old with stable Graves' hyperthyroidism.

There are many counts of this clonotype. The V gene is TRBV2, the J gene TRBJ2-5; a weak D match, TRBD1 (6 bases). This CDR3 region has 11 residues. Germline assignment: CDR1 SNHLY and CDR2 FYNNEI. The V and J ends lost 11 bases and 4 bases respectively, with 11 bases between them. CDR3 in amino acids: CAGATGETQYF. DNA of the CDR3: TGTGCCGGGGCGACAGGAGAGACCCAGTACTTC.

This clonotype was seen at least ten times. The rearrangement uses TRBV12-3 or TRBV12-4 and TRBJ2-4, with 11 nucleotides matching TRBD1. The CDR3 is 16 amino acids. J was trimmed by 5 bases and V by 2 bases; bases with no gene match: 5. DNA of the CDR3: TGTGCCAGCAGTTTAACTCCGGGACAGGGGGAAAACATTCAGTACTTC. This codes for CASSLTPGQGENIQYF.

The table lists this clonotype with a few counts. This chain links TRBV18 with TRBJ1-1; weak D call: TRBD1 (5 bases). V lost 4 bases to trimming and J lost 0 bases, with 15 bases between them. The length of the CDR3 is 16 residues. Per the germline V gene, CDR1 is KGHSH and CDR2 is LQKENI. The CDR3 bases are TGTGCCAGCTCACGGAGTGTGGGACTTATGAACACTGAAGCTTTCTTT. Translated, it gives CASSRSVGLMNTEAFF.

The rearrangement uses TRBV5-1 and TRBJ1-1; D is unresolved. V lost 4 bases to trimming and J lost 4 bases, with 17 bases between them. Germline V gene data show CDR1 as SGHRS and CDR2 as YFSETQ. The CDR3 runs to 15 residues. The CDR3 DNA is TGCGCCAGCAGCCTCAGTTCAGTTCGAGGCACTGAAGCTTTCTTT. Protein product: CASSLSSVRGTEAFF.

This clonotype has ten or more counts. This chain connects TRBV19 to TRBJ1-1; 9 bases match TRBD1. V gave up 2 bases and J gave up 3 bases; unmatched junction bases: 1. Germline CDR1 reads LNHDA; CDR2 reads SQIVND (reference sequence). The CDR3 spans 14 residues. The CDR3 nucleotides are TGTGCCAGTAGTATAACAGGGGGCTACACTGAAGCTTTCTTT. Residues: CASSITGGYTEAFF. The entire variable domain, with the rest obtained from reference TRBV19 and TRBJ1-1, is as follows: DGGITQSPKYLFRKEGQNVTLSCEQNLNHDAMYWYRQDPGQGLRLIYYSQIVNDFQKGDIAEGYSVSREKKESFPLTVTSAQKNPTAFYLCASSITGGYTEAFFGQGTRLTVV.

Many counts were recorded for this clonotype. The chain joins TRBV19 to TRBJ2-7; no firm D call. Per germline, CDR1 LNHDA and CDR2 SQIVND (reference sequence). Trimming shortened V by 8 bases and J by 2 bases, and 13 bases separated the two germline ends. CDR3 length: 13 amino acids. CDR3: CASPEWAPYEQYF. DNA for the CDR3: TGTGCCAGTCCCGAGTGGGCCCCCTACGAGCAGTACTTC.

This clonotype showed up many times. The chain has TRBV9 and TRBJ1-2; maybe TRBD1 (5 bases). In germline, CDR1 is SGDLS, CDR2 YYNGEE. This CDR3 spans 15 amino acids. V lost 6 bases and J 4 bases, leaving 19 bases between the germline ends. DNA for the CDR3: TGTGCCAGCACCCTGCGAGCGGGGGTTGGCTATGGCTACACCTTC. Amino acids: CASTLRAGVGYGYTF. The whole variable domain, filled in from reference TRBV9 and TRBJ1-2, reads DSGVTQTPKHLITATGQRVTLRCSPRSGDLSVYWYQQSLDQGLQFLIQYYNGEERAKGNILERFSAQQFPDLHSELNLSSLELGDSALYFCASTLRAGVGYGYTFGSGTRLTVV.

Ten or more counts support this clonotype. The rearrangement uses TRBV9 and TRBJ1-1; D is unclear. Germline V lookup: CDR1 SGDLS, CDR2 YYNGEE. This CDR3 is 14 amino acids long. V was trimmed by 0 bases and J by 1 base, leaving 7 bases between them. CDR3 protein: CASSVGSPNTEAFF. DNA of the CDR3: TGTGCCAGCAGCGTAGGCAGTCCGAACACTGAAGCTTTCTTT. Complete variable domain (other parts from reference TRBV9 and TRBJ1-1): DSGVTQTPKHLITATGQRVTLRCSPRSGDLSVYWYQQSLDQGLQFLIQYYNGEERAKGNILERFSAQQFPDLHSELNLSSLELGDSALYFCASSVGSPNTEAFFGQGTRLTVV.

This clonotype was observed at least ten times. Just one base apart from a much larger clone, this may be a read error. This sequence joins TRBV5-6 and TRBJ2-7; D remains ambiguous. The CDR3 consists of 19 residues. Germline V lookup: CDR1 SGHDT, CDR2 YYEEEE. The V and J ends lost 1 base and 4 bases respectively, with 27 bases between them. The CDR3 loop reads CASSLRTYKDEKGRYEQYF. DNA for the CDR3: TGTGCCAGCAGCTTGCGGACGTACAAGGATGAGAAAGGAAGGTACGAGCAGTACTTC.

This clonotype was detected a few times. The rearrangement joins TRBV5-1 to TRBJ2-7; D is ambiguous. CDR3 length: 13 amino acids. V dropped 4 bases and J dropped 4 bases, with 12 bases sitting between them. The germline gives CDR1 SGHRS, CDR2 YFSETQ. The CDR3 region has the DNA TGCGCCAGCAGCCCCGGCGTGGAATACGAGCAGTACTTC. It specifies CASSPGVEYEQYF.

At least ten counts were recorded for this clonotype. The J gene is TRBJ2-2, the V gene TRBV9; D gene uncertain. The CDR3 has 13 amino acids. Trimming shortened V by 4 bases and J by 5 bases, and 9 bases separated the two germline ends. Germline V gene lookup returns CDR1 SGDLS and CDR2 YYNGEE. The CDR3 here is CASSPSGTGELFF. The CDR3 DNA reads as TGTGCCAGCAGCCCGTCAGGTACCGGGGAGCTGTTTTTT.

The table lists this clonotype with many counts. The genes are TRBV6-5 and TRBJ2-7; D gene ambiguous. Germline V gene data show CDR1 as MNHEY and CDR2 as SVGAGI. This CDR3 spans 14 amino acids. V was clipped by 8 bases and J by 2 bases, with 16 bases between them. In DNA, the CDR3 is TGTGCCAGCCCCTCGGGCGACGGACCCTACGAGCAGTACTTC. Its protein is CASPSGDGPYEQYF.

This clonotype came up a few times. The rearrangement uses TRBV4-1 and TRBJ2-5, with TRBD2 as a possible D gene (6 bases). Germline assignment: CDR1 MGHRA and CDR2 YSYEKL. The CDR3 is made up of 16 amino acids. With 0 bases removed from V and 5 bases from J, the gap between germline ends came to 16 bases. The CDR3 sequence is CASSQEVTSLLETQYF. CDR3 coding DNA: TGCGCCAGCAGCCAAGAAGTAACTAGCTTGCTGGAGACCCAGTACTTC.

CDR3 nucleotide sequence: TGTGCCAGCAGTTTACAGGGATACAATCAGCCCCAGCATTTT. Protein product: CASSLQGYNQPQHF. The J gene is TRBJ1-5, the V gene TRBV12-3 or TRBV12-4, with a tentative D call TRBD1 (5 bases). The V end was cut by 2 bases, the J end by 3 bases, with 8 bases between. CDR3 length equals 14 residues.

This clonotype was recorded a few times. The chain has TRBV5-1 and TRBJ1-5; no firm D call. Germline CDR1 and CDR2: SGHRS and YFSETQ. Deletions cut 5 bases from V and 5 bases from J, with 11 bases between. The CDR3 is made up of 13 amino acids. CDR3 DNA sequence: TGCGCCAGCAGGAGGGAGGGTTATCAGCCCCAGCATTTT. Protein product: CASRREGYQPQHF. Full variable domain (missing parts from reference TRBV5-1 and TRBJ1-5): KAGVTQTPRYLIKTRGQQVTLSCSPISGHRSVSWYQQTPGQGLQFLFEYFSETQRNKGNFPGRFSGRQFSNSRSEMNVSTLELGDSALYLCASRREGYQPQHFGDGTRLSIL.

This clonotype was seen at least ten times. The V and J genes are TRBV2 and TRBJ2-7; no clear D gene. The CDR3 covers 15 residues. V was clipped by 4 bases and J by 0 bases, with 13 bases between them. Germline assignment: CDR1 SNHLY and CDR2 FYNNEI. The CDR3 region has the DNA TGTGCCAGCAGTGCCGGATATTCTAGCTCCTACGAGCAGTACTTC. It encodes CASSAGYSSSYEQYF.

CDR3 residues: CASTTLGGRNQPQHF. The CDR3 coding sequence is TGTGCCAGCACCACCTTGGGGGGAAGAAATCAGCCCCAGCATTTT. J is TRBJ1-5 and V is TRBV6-2 or TRBV6-3, with D tentatively TRBD1 (5 bases). V shed 7 bases and J shed 4 bases, with 17 bases lying between them. The V gene's germline CDR1 is MNHEY and CDR2 SVGEGT. The CDR3 loop spans 15 amino acids.

This clonotype was detected many times. V gene TRBV12-3 or TRBV12-4 combines with J gene TRBJ1-5; 7 bases match TRBD1. V trimming: 3 bases; J trimming: 4 bases; junction bases outside the gene matches: 3. CDR3 length equals 14 residues. The CDR3 reads CASSFHRGNQPQHF. CDR3 DNA sequence: TGTGCCAGCAGTTTTCACAGGGGAAATCAGCCCCAGCATTTT.

In this sample, this clonotype turned up many times. V usage is TRBV6-2 or TRBV6-3 and J usage is TRBJ2-7, with 7 bases that match TRBD1. The germline V gene has CDR1 MNHEY and CDR2 SVGEGT. With 5 bases clipped from V and 4 bases from J, the junction kept 8 bases outside the gene matches. The CDR3 is 14 amino acids. The CDR3 bases are TGTGCCAGCAGTGAATGGGACAGCAATTACGAGCAGTACTTC. It specifies CASSEWDSNYEQYF.

There are a few counts of this clonotype. This rearrangement joins TRBV28 to TRBJ1-1; possible D gene TRBD1, 6 bases. The CDR3 runs to 15 residues. The germline V gene encodes CDR1 MDHEN and CDR2 SYDVKM. V was pared by 7 bases and J by 3 bases, with 18 bases between. The CDR3 coding sequence is TGTGCCAGCACCGCCCCTCCGGGGGCGGACACTGAAGCTTTCTTT. Translated, it gives CASTAPPGADTEAFF.

This clonotype was counted at least ten times. This chain uses TRBV9 with TRBJ2-5; D gene uncertain. With 3 bases removed from V and 2 bases from J, the gap between germline ends came to 8 bases. Per the germline V gene, CDR1 is SGDLS and CDR2 is YYNGEE. The CDR3 is 13 amino acids. CDR3 protein: CASSEGRQETQYF. DNA for the CDR3: TGTGCCAGCAGCGAGGGAAGACAAGAGACCCAGTACTTC.

This clonotype was counted ten times or more. This sequence joins TRBV12-3 or TRBV12-4 and TRBJ1-2; D not resolved. The CDR3 totals 14 residues. Trimming left V 6 bases short and J 5 bases short, with 16 bases between. The CDR3 coding sequence is TGTGCCAGCAGCAGAGTGGGGATGGAGTATGGCTACACCTTC. Its protein product is CASSRVGMEYGYTF.

This clonotype was counted many times. The V and J genes are TRBV12-3 or TRBV12-4 and TRBJ1-2; D remains ambiguous. V was shortened by 6 bases and J by 1 base, with 12 bases between the two germline ends. The CDR3 totals 14 residues. CDR3 in DNA: TGTGCCAGCAGCAAAACGGTTTTTAACTATGGCTACACCTTC. It yields the protein CASSKTVFNYGYTF.

The sample holds many counts of this clonotype. The V call is TRBV27, the J call TRBJ1-2; the match to TRBD1 covers 8 bases. The ends lost 6 bases at V and 6 bases at J; junction bases unmatched: 9. The CDR3 is made up of 14 amino acids. CDR1 MNHEY and CDR2 SMNVEV come from the germline V gene (reference sequence). Here the CDR3 reads CASSPGQGKNGYTF. CDR3 DNA sequence: TGTGCCAGCAGCCCAGGACAGGGAAAGAATGGCTACACCTTC.

This clonotype was seen ten or more times. The chain combines TRBV27 with TRBJ1-2, with TRBD1 matching 10 bases. This CDR3 region has 16 residues. Germline-derived CDR1 and CDR2 are MNHEY and SMNVEV (reference sequence). V shed 5 bases, J shed 2 bases, and the junction held 8 bases outside the gene matches. The CDR3 DNA is TGTGCCAGCAGTCCGAGACAGGGGGCGCTGAACTATGGCTACACCTTC. Translation: CASSPRQGALNYGYTF.